What follows is one TCR beta chain and its context. The antigen is unknown. Between the trimmed V and J ends, which lost 1 base and 2 bases, there was a span of 7 bases. Germline loops: CDR1 SGHAT, CDR2 FQNNGV. The CDR3 totals 14 residues. The sample's treatment: oral pan-JAK inhibitor, 5-10 mg twice daily. PBMCs were stained for CD3, CD4 and CD8, and CD4+ and CD8+ T cells were sorted. This entry belongs to a study of CD8+ T cells in alopecia areata. Turning to the study itself: Percentage of affected scalp area was the basis on which treated patients' severity was scored.

General study results and limits: Because of a solitary nonresponder, the connection of baseline CD8+ expansion to response stays uncertain. TCR sharing across patients was less clear than in mice, possibly HLA-related.

The sequencing template was cDNA reverse transcribed from extracted RNA. Clones were sequenced by immunoSEQ multiplex PCR, and TCRdb holds only the in-frame ones, with some missing. The sample has under 200,000 clones, less than 70% seen once. The V gene is TRBV11-2, the J gene TRBJ2-3, with no clear D. The specimen was CD4+ T cells sorted from blood, collected at week 4, from a patient treated with tofacitinib. The receptor was isolated from a human donor with alopecia areata. The CDR3 sequence is CASSLGYPTDTQYF. In DNA, the CDR3 is TGTGCCAGCAGCTTAGGCTATCCCACAGATACGCAGTATTTT.